This TCR beta chain appears in the sequencing data of a study of beta chain features in type 1 diabetes. Points from the study as a whole: TCRB CDR3s from Type 1 diabetes patients were moderately but significantly shorter in all four CD4+ subsets.

Expressed TCRB transcripts were sequenced after all isolated RNA was converted to cDNA. The protocol was immunoSEQ multiplex PCR, while the TCRdb copy is restricted to in-frame clones and leaves out a portion. This sample has nearly 700,000 clones; roughly 12% occur once, and the top ten carry less than 0.025%. One heparinised blood draw averaging about 120 mL was given by each donor. There are a few counts of this clone. Its antigen is still unknown. Trimming stripped 2 bases from V and 3 bases from J, with 8 bases between. The germline V gene encodes CDR1 KGHSH and CDR2 LQKENI. The CDR3 covers 13 residues.

The material sequenced was naive CD4+ T cells from blood. The clonotype was recovered from a man aged 18-30 years with type 1 diabetes. This sequence joins TRBV18 and TRBJ2-7; no firm D call. This chain's CDR3 is CASSPNSHYEQYF. The CDR3 bases are TGTGCCAGCTCACCAAACAGCCACTACGAGCAGTACTTC.